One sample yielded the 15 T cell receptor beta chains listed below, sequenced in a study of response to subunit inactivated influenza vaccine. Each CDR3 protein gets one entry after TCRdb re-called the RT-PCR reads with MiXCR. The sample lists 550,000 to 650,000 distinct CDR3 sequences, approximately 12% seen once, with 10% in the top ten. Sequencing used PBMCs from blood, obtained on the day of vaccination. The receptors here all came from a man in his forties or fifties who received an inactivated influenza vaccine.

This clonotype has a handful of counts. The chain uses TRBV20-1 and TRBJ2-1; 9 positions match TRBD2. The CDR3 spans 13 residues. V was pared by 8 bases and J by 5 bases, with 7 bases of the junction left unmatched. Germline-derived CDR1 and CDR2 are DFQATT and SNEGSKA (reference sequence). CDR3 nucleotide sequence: TGCAGTCAAGGGACTAGCTACGACAATGAGCAGTTCTTC. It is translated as CSQGTSYDNEQFF.

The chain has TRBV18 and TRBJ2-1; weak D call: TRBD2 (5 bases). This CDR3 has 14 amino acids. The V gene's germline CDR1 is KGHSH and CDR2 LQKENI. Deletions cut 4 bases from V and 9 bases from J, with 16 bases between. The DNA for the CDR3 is TGTGCCAGCTCACAGCGGCCTTTCGGAGGTGAGCAGTTCTTC. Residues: CASSQRPFGGEQFF.

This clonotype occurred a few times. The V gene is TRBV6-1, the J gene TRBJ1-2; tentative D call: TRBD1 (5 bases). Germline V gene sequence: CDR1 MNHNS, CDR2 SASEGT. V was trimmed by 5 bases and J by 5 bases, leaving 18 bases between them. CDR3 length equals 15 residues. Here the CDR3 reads CASSPEGLGPYGYTF. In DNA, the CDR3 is TGTGCCAGCAGTCCGGAGGGGCTGGGGCCTTATGGCTACACCTTC.

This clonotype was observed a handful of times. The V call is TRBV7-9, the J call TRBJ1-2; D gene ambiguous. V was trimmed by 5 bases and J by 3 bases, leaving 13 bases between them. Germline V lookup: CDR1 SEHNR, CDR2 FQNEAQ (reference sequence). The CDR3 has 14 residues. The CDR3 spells CASSPVGLDYGYTF. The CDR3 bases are TGTGCCAGCAGCCCAGTAGGACTTGACTATGGCTACACCTTC.

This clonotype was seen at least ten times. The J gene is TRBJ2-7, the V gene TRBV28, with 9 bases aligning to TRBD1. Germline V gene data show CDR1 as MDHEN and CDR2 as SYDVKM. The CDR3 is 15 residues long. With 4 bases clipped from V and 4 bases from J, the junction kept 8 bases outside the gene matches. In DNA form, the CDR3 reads TGTGCCAGCAGTTCCCCGGGACAGGGAAGGTACGAGCAGTACTTC. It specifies CASSSPGQGRYEQYF.

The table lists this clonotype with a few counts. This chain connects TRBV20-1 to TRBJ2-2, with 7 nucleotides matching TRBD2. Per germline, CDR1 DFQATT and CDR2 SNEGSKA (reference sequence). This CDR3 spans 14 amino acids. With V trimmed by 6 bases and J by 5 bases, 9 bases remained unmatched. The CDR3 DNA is TGCAGTGCCGGGAGGACGGGCGGGACCGGGGAGCTGTTTTTT. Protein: CSAGRTGGTGELFF.

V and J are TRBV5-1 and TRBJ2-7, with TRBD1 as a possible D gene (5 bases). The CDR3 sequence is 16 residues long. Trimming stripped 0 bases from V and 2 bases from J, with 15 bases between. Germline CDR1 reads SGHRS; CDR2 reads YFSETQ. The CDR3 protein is CASSLDRPLGTYEQYF. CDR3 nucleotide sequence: TGCGCCAGCAGCTTGGACAGGCCCCTAGGGACCTACGAGCAGTACTTC.

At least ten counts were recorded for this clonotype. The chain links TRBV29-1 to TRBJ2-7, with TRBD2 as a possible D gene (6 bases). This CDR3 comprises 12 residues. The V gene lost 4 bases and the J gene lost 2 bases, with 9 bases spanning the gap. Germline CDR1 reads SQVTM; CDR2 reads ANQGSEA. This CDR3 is CSVVLATYEQYF. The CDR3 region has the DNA TGCAGCGTTGTACTAGCCACCTACGAGCAGTACTTC.

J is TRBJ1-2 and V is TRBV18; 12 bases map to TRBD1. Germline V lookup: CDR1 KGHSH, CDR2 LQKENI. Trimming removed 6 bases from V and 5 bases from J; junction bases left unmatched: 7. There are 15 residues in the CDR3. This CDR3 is CASSTGTGGLYGYTF. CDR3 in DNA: TGTGCCAGCTCGACCGGGACAGGGGGCTTGTATGGCTACACCTTC.

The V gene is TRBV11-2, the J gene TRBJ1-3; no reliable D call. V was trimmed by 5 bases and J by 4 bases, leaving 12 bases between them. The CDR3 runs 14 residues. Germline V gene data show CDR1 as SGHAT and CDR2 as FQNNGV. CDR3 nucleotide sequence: TGTGCCAGCAGCCCGGCAGGAAGGGGAAACACCATATATTTT. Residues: CASSPAGRGNTIYF.

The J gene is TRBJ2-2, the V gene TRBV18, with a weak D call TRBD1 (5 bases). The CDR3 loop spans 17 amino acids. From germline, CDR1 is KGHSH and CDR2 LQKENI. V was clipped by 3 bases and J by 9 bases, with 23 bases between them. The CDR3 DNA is TGTGCCAGCTCACCTCTGCAGGGCCTTGAAGGTGGCCGGGAGCTGTTTTTT. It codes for CASSPLQGLEGGRELFF.

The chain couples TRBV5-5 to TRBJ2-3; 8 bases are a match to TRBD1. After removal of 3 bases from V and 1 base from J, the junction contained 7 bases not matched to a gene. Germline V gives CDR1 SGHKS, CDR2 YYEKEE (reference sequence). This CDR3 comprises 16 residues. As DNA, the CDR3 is TGTGCCAGCAGCTGGGTGACAGGGGTCGGCACAGATACGCAGTATTTT. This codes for CASSWVTGVGTDTQYF.

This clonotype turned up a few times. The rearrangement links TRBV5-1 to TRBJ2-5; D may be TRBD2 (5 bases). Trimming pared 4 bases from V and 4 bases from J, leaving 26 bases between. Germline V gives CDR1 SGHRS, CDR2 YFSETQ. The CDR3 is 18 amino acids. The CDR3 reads CASSRMDTLSGFRETQYF. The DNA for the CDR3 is TGCGCCAGCAGCAGGATGGATACCCTTTCGGGATTTCGAGAGACCCAGTACTTC.

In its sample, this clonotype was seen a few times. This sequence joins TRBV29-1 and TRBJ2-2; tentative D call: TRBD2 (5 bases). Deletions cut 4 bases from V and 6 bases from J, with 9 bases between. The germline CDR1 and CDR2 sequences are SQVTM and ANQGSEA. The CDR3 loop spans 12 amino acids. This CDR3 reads CSVGLAPGELFF. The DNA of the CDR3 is TGCAGCGTTGGGCTAGCACCCGGGGAGCTGTTTTTT.

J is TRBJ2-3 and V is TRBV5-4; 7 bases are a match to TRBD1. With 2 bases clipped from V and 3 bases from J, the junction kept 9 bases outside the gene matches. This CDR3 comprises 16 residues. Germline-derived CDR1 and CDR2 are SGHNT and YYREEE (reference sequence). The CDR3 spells CASSLSKRGRTDTQYF. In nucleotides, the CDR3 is TGTGCCAGCAGCTTATCGAAAAGGGGGCGGACAGATACGCAGTATTTT.